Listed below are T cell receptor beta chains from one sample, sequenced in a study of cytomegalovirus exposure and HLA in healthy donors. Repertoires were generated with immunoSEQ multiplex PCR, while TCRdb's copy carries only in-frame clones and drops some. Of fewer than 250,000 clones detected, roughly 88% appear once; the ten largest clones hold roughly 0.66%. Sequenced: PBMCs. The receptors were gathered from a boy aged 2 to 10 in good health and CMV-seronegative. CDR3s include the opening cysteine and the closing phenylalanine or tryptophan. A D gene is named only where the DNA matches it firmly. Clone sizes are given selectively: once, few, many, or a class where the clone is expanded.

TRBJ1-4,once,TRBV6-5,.,TGTGCCAGCAGGTCGACAGCAACTAATGAAAAACTGTTTTTT,CASRSTATNEKLFF
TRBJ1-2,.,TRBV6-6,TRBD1,TGTGCCAGCAGTTCTCCCAGGGGACAGGATAGGTATGGCTACACCTTC,CASSSPRGQDRYGYTF
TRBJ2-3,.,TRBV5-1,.,TGCGCCAGCAACACGGAGTTTGATACGCAGTATTTT,CASNTEFDTQYF
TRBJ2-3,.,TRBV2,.,TGTGCCAGCTCGGCAGGGGGCACAGATACGCAGTATTTT,CASSAGGTDTQYF
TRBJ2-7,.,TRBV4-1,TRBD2,TGCGCCAGCAGCCAAGTATCGGCGGGGGGCTCCTACGAGCAGTACTTC,CASSQVSAGGSYEQYF
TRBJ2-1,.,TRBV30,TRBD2,TGTGCCTGGACCAGCGGGAGGGCCTTCAATGAGCAGTTCTTC,CAWTSGRAFNEQFF
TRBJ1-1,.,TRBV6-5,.,TGTGCCAGCAAGGGGCCGAACACTGAAGCTTTCTTT,CASKGPNTEAFF
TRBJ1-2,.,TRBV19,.,TGTGCCAGTAGCAAACCTACAGGGCCCCCTTTTGATGGCTACACCTTC,CASSKPTGPPFDGYTF
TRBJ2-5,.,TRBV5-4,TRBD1,TGTGCCAGCAGCTCCCTGACAGGGGGTAGCAAAGAGACCCAGTACTTC,CASSSLTGGSKETQYF
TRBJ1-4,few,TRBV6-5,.,TGTGCCAGCACCTCAGGACAGTCGGGAAAACTGTTTTTT,CASTSGQSGKLFF
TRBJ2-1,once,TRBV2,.,TGTGCCAGCGCTCCCCAGGGGATATCCTACAATGAGCAGTTCTTC,CASAPQGISYNEQFF
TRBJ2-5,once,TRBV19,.,TGTGCCAGTAGTATAGGGTTAGCGCAAGAGACCCAGTACTTC,CASSIGLAQETQYF
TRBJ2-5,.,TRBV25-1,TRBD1,TGTGCCAGCAGTGGGGGACAGGGGGAGACCCAGTACTTC,CASSGGQGETQYF